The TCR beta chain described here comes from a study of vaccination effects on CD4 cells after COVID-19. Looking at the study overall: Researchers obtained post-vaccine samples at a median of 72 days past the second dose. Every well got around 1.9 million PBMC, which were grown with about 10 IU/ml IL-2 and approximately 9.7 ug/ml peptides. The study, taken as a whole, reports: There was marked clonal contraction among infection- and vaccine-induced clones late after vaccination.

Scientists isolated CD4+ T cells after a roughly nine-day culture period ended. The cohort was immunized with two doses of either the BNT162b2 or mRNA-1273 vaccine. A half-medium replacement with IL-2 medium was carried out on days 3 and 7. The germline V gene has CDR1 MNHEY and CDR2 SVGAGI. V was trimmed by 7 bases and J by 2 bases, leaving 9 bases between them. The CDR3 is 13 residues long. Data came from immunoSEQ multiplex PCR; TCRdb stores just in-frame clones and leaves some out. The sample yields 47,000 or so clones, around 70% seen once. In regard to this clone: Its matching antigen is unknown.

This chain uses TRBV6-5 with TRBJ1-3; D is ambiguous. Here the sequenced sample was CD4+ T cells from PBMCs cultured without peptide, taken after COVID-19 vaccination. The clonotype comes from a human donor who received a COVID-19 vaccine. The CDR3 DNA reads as TGTGCCAGCACGATCTCGGCTGGAAACACCATATATTTT. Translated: CASTISAGNTIYF.